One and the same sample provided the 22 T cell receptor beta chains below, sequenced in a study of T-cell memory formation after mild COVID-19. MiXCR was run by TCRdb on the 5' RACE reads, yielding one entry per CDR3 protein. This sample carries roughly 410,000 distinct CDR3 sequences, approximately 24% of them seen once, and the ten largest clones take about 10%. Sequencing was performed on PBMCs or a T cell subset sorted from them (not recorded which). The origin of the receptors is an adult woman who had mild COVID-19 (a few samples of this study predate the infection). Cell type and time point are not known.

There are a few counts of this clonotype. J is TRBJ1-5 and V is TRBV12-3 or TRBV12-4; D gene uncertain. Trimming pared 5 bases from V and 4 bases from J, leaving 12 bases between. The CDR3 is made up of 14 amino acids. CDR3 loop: CASSPTNGNQPQHF. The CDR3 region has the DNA TGTGCCAGCAGTCCCACGAACGGGAATCAGCCCCAGCATTTT.

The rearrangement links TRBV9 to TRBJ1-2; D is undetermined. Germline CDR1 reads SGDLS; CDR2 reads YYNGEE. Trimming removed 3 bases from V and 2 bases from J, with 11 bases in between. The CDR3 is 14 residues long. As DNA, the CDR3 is TGTGCCAGCAGCGCTGGGAACACCAACTATGGCTACACCTTC. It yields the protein CASSAGNTNYGYTF.

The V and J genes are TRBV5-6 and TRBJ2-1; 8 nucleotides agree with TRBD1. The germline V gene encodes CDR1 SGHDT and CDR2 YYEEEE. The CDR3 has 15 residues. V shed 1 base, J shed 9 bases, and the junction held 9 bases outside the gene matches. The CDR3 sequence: CASSLRRQGAGEQFF. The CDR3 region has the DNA TGTGCCAGCAGCTTGCGGCGGCAGGGGGCGGGTGAGCAGTTCTTC. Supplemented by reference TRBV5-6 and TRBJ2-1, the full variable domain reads DAGVTQSPTHLIKTRGQQVTLRCSPKSGHDTVSWYQQALGQGPQFIFQYYEEEERQRGNFPDRFSGHQFPNYSSELNVNALLLGDSALYLCASSLRRQGAGEQFFGPGTRLTVL.

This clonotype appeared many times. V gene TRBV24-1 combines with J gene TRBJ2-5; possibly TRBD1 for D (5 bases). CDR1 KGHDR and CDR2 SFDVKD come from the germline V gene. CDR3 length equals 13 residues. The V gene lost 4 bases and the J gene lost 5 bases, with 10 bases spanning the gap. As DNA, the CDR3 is TGTGCCACCAGTGACTCAAACAGGGAGACCCAGTACTTC. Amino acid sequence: CATSDSNRETQYF.

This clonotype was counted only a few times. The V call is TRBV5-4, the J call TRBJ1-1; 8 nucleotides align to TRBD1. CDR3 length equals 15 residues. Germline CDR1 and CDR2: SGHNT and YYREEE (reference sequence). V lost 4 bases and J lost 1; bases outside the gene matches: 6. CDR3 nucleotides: TGTGCCAGCAGCCCCTACGGACAGGGGAACACTGAAGCTTTCTTT. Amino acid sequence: CASSPYGQGNTEAFF.

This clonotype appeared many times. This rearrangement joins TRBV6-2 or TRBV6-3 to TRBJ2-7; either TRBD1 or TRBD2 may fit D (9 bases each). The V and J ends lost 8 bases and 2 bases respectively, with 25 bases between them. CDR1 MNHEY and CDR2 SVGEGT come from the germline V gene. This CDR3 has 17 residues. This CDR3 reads CASYRGLSGRPPYEQYF. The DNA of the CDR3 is TGTGCCAGCTACAGGGGGCTTAGCGGGAGACCCCCCTACGAGCAGTACTTC.

The CDR3 DNA sequence: TGTGCCAGCAGTTTGTCGATCCGGGGGAACTATGGCTACACCTTC. Encoded protein: CASSLSIRGNYGYTF. The V gene is TRBV6-5, the J gene TRBJ1-2; weak D call: TRBD1 (5 bases). In germline, CDR1 is MNHEY, CDR2 SVGAGI. CDR3 length equals 15 residues. The V and J ends lost 4 bases and 2 bases respectively, with 14 bases between them.

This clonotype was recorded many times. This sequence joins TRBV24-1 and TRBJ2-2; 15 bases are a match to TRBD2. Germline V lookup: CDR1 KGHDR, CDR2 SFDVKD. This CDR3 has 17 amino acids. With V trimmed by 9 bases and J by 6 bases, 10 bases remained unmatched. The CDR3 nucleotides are TGTGCCACCTCTGGGGGACTAGCGGGAGGAATTGCCGGGGAGCTGTTTTTT. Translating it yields CATSGGLAGGIAGELFF.

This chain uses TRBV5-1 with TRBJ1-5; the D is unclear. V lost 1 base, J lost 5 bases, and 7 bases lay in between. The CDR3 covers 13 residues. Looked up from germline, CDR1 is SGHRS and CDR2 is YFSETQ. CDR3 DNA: TGCGCCAGCAGCTTGATGATGGATCAGCCCCAGCATTTT. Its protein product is CASSLMMDQPQHF.

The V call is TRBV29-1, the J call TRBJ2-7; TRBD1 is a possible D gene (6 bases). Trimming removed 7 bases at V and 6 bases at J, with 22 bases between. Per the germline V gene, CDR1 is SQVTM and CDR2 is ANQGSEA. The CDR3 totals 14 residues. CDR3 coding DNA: TGCAGCGCATGGGACACTCCGGGTTTCTCCGAGCAGTACTTC. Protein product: CSAWDTPGFSEQYF.

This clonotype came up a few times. In DNA, the CDR3 is TGCGCCAGCAGCTTGGGGCAGGGTAAGGACGAGCAGTACTTC. Translation: CASSLGQGKDEQYF. The V gene is TRBV5-1, the J gene TRBJ2-7, with TRBD1 as a possible D gene (5 bases). The CDR3 is 14 amino acids. The V and J ends lost 0 bases and 5 bases respectively, with 12 bases between them. CDR1 and CDR2 from the germline V gene are SGHRS and YFSETQ.

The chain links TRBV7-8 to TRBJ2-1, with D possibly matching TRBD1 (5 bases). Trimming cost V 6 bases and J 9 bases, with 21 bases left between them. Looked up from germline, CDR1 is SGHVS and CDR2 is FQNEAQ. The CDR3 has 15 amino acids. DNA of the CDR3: TGTGCCAGCAGTAAAGGGGCCCACCGGGTGGTTGAGCAGTTCTTC. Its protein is CASSKGAHRVVEQFF.

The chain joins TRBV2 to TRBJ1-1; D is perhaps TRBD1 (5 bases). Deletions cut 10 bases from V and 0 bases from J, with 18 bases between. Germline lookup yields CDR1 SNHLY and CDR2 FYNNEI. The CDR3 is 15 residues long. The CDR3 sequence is CATGVGEVVNTEAFF. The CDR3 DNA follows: TGTGCCACTGGGGTAGGGGAGGTCGTGAACACTGAAGCTTTCTTT. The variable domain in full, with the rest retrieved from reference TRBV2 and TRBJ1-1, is EPEVTQTPSHQVTQMGQEVILRCVPISNHLYFYWYRQILGQKVEFLVSFYNNEISEKSEIFDDQFSVERPDGSNFTLKIRSTKLEDSAMYFCATGVGEVVNTEAFFGQGTRLTVV.

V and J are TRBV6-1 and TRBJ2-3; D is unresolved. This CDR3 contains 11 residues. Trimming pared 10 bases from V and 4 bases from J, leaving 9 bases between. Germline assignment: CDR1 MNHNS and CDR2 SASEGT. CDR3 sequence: CATQSADTQYF. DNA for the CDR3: TGTGCCACCCAGAGTGCAGATACGCAGTATTTT.

CDR3 nucleotides: TGTGCCAGCACCACCTTGCTTCGGGAGACCCAGTACTTC. Protein product: CASTTLLRETQYF. V and J are TRBV12-3 or TRBV12-4 and TRBJ2-5; D gene ambiguous. The V gene lost 7 bases and the J gene lost 5 bases, with 14 bases spanning the gap. The CDR3 is 13 residues long.

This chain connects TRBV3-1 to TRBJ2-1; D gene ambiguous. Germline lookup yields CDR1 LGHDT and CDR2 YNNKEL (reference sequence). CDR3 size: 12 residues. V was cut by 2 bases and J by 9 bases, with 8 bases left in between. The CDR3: CASSQLIGEQFF. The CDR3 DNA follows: TGTGCCAGCAGCCAACTCATCGGTGAGCAGTTCTTC.

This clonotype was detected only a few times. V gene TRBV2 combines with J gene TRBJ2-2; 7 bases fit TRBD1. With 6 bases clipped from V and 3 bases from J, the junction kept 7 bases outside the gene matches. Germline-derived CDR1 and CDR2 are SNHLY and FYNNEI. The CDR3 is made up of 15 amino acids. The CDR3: CASRRQGTDTGELFF. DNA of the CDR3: TGTGCCAGCAGGCGACAGGGTACAGACACCGGGGAGCTGTTTTTT. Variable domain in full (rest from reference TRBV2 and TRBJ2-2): EPEVTQTPSHQVTQMGQEVILRCVPISNHLYFYWYRQILGQKVEFLVSFYNNEISEKSEIFDDQFSVERPDGSNFTLKIRSTKLEDSAMYFCASRRQGTDTGELFFGEGSRLTVL.

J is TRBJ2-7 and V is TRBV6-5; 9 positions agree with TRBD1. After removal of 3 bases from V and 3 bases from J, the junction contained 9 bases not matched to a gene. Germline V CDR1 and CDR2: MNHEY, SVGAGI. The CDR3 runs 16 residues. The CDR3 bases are TGTGCCAGCAGTTATGAACTGGGACAGGGTATCTACGAGCAGTACTTC. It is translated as CASSYELGQGIYEQYF.

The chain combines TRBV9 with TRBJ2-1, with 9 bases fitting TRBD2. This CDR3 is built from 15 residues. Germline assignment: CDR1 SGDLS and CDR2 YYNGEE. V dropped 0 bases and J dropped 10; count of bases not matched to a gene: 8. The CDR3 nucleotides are TGTGCCAGCAGCGTAGTTCTGGCGGGAGGGGGAGAGCAGTTCTTC. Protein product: CASSVVLAGGGEQFF.

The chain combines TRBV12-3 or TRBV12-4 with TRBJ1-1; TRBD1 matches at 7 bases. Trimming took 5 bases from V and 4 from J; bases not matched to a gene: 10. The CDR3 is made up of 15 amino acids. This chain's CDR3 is CASSDAGDRSTEAFF. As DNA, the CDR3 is TGTGCCAGCAGTGACGCCGGGGACAGATCCACTGAAGCTTTCTTT.

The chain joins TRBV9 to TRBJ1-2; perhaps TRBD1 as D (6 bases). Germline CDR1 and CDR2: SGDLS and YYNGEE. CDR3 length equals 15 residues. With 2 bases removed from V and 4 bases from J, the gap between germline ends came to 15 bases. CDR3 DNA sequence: TGTGCCAGCAGCGTCGGGGGGCTGGACACCTATGGCTACACCTTC. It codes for CASSVGGLDTYGYTF.

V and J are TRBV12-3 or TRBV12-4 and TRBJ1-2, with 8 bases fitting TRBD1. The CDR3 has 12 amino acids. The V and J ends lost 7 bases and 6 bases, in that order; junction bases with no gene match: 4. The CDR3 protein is CASTLGQDGYTF. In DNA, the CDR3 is TGTGCCAGCACCCTGGGACAGGATGGCTACACCTTC.